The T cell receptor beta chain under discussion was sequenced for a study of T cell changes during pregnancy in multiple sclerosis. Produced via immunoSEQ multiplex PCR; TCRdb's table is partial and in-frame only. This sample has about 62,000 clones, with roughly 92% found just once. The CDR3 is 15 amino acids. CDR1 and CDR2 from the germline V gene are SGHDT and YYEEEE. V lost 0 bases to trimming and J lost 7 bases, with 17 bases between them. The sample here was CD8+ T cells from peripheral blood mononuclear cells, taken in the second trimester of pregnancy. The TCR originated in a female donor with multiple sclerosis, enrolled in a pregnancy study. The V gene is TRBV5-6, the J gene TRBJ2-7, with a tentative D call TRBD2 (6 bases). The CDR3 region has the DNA TGTGCCAGCAGCTTGGCGGGAGCGGGTTATGGTGAGCAGTACTTC. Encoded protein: CASSLAGAGYGEQYF.